These T cell receptor beta chains were read from a single sample in a study of blood T cells in healthy people across ages. MiXCR, run by TCRdb on the 5' RACE reads, gives a single entry per CDR3 protein. The repertoire has roughly 800,000 distinct CDR3 sequences, 20% to 30% of them found once; the top ten carry roughly 3.1%. The sample also formed part of further work on T cells of mothers and their children.

The sample was blood. The source is a boy younger than 18 in good health. CDR3s include the opening cysteine and the closing phenylalanine or tryptophan. Fields, in order: CDR3 DNA, CDR3 protein, V gene, J gene, clone size, D gene. The D gene is left open where the match is weak. Not every row has a clone size; where given, it reads once, few, many or a size class.

TGCGCCAGCAGCTTGGTGCTAGCGGGGACCTACAATGAGCAGTTCTTC	CASSLVLAGTYNEQFF	TRBV5-1	TRBJ2-1	.	TRBD2
TGCGCCAGCAGGATAGGAGCGGGGGTTACCTACGAGCAGTACTTC	CASRIGAGVTYEQYF	TRBV5-1	TRBJ2-7	few	TRBD2
TGTGCCAGCAGGGAGACAGGGGGGAATTACTACGAGCAGTACTTC	CASRETGGNYYEQYF	TRBV2	TRBJ2-7	.	TRBD1
TGCGCCAGCAGCTTGTTGCAGGGGAGTCGCTACGAGCAGTACTTC	CASSLLQGSRYEQYF	TRBV5-1	TRBJ2-7	few	.
TGCAGTGCTAGATCCTGGGGGGGGAACCAAGAGACCCAGTACTTC	CSARSWGGNQETQYF	TRBV20-1	TRBJ2-5	few	TRBD2
TGTGCCAGCAGCTTTTCTAGCTTTCAGTACTTC	CASSFSSFQYF	TRBV6-2/TRBV6-3	TRBJ2-4	few	.
TGTGCCACCGTCTGGACAGGGTCGGAGGAGCAGTTCTTC	CATVWTGSEEQFF	TRBV10-3	TRBJ2-1	.	TRBD1
TGTGCCAGCAGTTTTAGGGGAGTTGGGGAAGCTTTCTTT	CASSFRGVGEAFF	TRBV28	TRBJ1-1	few	.
TGTGCCAGCAGCCAAATCCCAGGGCACACAGATACGCAGTATTTT	CASSQIPGHTDTQYF	TRBV3-1	TRBJ2-3	.	.
TGTGCCAGCAGCCCGGCGGTCAGGAGGGAGCAGTACTTC	CASSPAVRREQYF	TRBV5-5	TRBJ2-5	few	.
TGTGCCAGCAGTTACTCCTCCCGGGGAGGGCGCACAGATACGCAGTATTTT	CASSYSSRGGRTDTQYF	TRBV6-5	TRBJ2-3	.	TRBD2
TGCAGTGCTACCAGAGGGACTAGCGGGGGCAATGAGCAGTTCTTC	CSATRGTSGGNEQFF	TRBV20-1	TRBJ2-1	.	TRBD2
TGCGCCAGCAGTGAGGAGCGGGACAAATACAATGAGCAGTTCTTC	CASSEERDKYNEQFF	TRBV10-1	TRBJ2-1	few	.
TGTGCCACCAGTGATCCACGGGACTGGAAGGAGACCCAGTACTTC	CATSDPRDWKETQYF	TRBV24-1	TRBJ2-5	few	.
TGCAGTGCTACAGAAGGAAAAAGCAATCAGCCCCAGCATTTT	CSATEGKSNQPQHF	TRBV20-1	TRBJ1-5	.	.
TGTGCCAGCAGCTCCACGGCGGGCTCTGAAGCTTTCTTT	CASSSTAGSEAFF	TRBV11-3	TRBJ1-1	few	.
TGTGCCAGCAGCTTGAGACTAGCGGGGGGCCCCCGCGTCACAGATACGCAGTATTTT	CASSLRLAGGPRVTDTQYF	TRBV5-5	TRBJ2-3	.	TRBD2
TGCGCCAGCAGCTTGGGATTGAGAAATGAGCAGTTCTTC	CASSLGLRNEQFF	TRBV5-1	TRBJ2-1	.	.
TGCAGCGTGGCCACCTCGAACAGGGGCGGGCAGTACTTC	CSVATSNRGGQYF	TRBV29-1	TRBJ2-7	few	TRBD1
TGCGCCAGCAGACTTAGCGGTTCCGGTACGCAGTATTTT	CASRLSGSGTQYF	TRBV5-1	TRBJ2-3	once	.
TGTGCCAGCAGTTACGGAGGTTATGAGCAGTTCTTC	CASSYGGYEQFF	TRBV6-2/TRBV6-3	TRBJ2-1	few	.
TGTGCCAGCAGTTTGGACAGGGTAAACTATGGCTACACCTTC	CASSLDRVNYGYTF	TRBV3-1	TRBJ1-2	.	TRBD1
TGTGCCCCTGACCGTTCCGACTACGAGCAGTACTTC	CAPDRSDYEQYF	TRBV24-1	TRBJ2-7	few	.
TGTGCCAGCGCGACAGGGGGCCATGGCTACACCTTC	CASATGGHGYTF	TRBV6-5	TRBJ1-2	.	TRBD1
TGTGCCAGCAGACCAGCCGGGACAGGCAGCTATGGCTACACCTTC	CASRPAGTGSYGYTF	TRBV12-3/TRBV12-4	TRBJ1-2	.	TRBD1
TGTGCCAGCAGTGAAGCGTGGGGGTCGAACACTGAAGCTTTCTTT	CASSEAWGSNTEAFF	TRBV2	TRBJ1-1	.	.
TGCGCCAGCAGCCAAGAATTCCGGGGTACAACGCCCCAGCATTTT	CASSQEFRGTTPQHF	TRBV4-1	TRBJ1-5	few	.
TGTGCCAGCAGATACCTAGCAGCGGGGGCCTTCGATACGACAGATACGCAGTATTTT	CASRYLAAGAFDTTDTQYF	TRBV2	TRBJ2-3	few	TRBD2
TGCGCCAGCAGCCAAGAGTACAGCCGGACTGAAGCTTTCTTT	CASSQEYSRTEAFF	TRBV4-3	TRBJ1-1	.	.
TGTGCCAGCAGCTGGGCGGAAGAGGGTGGCTACACCTTC	CASSWAEEGGYTF	TRBV11-2	TRBJ1-2	.	.
TGCGCCAGCAGCTCGACTAGCAGTTCCACAGATACGCAGTATTTT	CASSSTSSSTDTQYF	TRBV5-1	TRBJ2-3	.	TRBD2
TGTGCCATCGGTGAGGGACAGGGGGCAGATCAGCCCCAGCATTTT	CAIGEGQGADQPQHF	TRBV10-3	TRBJ1-5	few	TRBD1
TGCGCCAGCAGCTTGGAGGACTTTCACACTGAAGCTTTCTTT	CASSLEDFHTEAFF	TRBV5-1	TRBJ1-1	few	.
TGCAGTGCTGGGGGGACTGCCGAAACTAATGAAAAACTGTTTTTT	CSAGGTAETNEKLFF	TRBV20-1	TRBJ1-4	.	.
TGCGCCAGCAGCCAAGAATTGAGGGGTACTTTGTCCTACGAGCAGTACTTC	CASSQELRGTLSYEQYF	TRBV4-1	TRBJ2-7	.	.
TGCAGCGTTGACGGAGGAGGAAGCACAGATACGCAGTATTTT	CSVDGGGSTDTQYF	TRBV29-1	TRBJ2-3	few	.
TGTGCCAGCAGCCTACCCTATAGCGGGGAAGGCACCGGGGAGCTGTTTTTT	CASSLPYSGEGTGELFF	TRBV7-3	TRBJ2-2	.	TRBD2
TGCGCCAGCAGCTTGAATCGGGGTCCGGCAGATACGCAGTATTTT	CASSLNRGPADTQYF	TRBV5-1	TRBJ2-3	.	.
TGTGCCAGCAGTGCCTCGACTAGCGGGGGACTTCCTAGCTCCTACAATGAGCAGTTCTTC	CASSASTSGGLPSSYNEQFF	TRBV6-4	TRBJ2-1	few	TRBD2
TGTGCCAGCACCCCGGGACTAGTAGGGATGTGGACCCAGTACTTC	CASTPGLVGMWTQYF	TRBV5-5	TRBJ2-5	.	TRBD2
TGTGCCAGCAGTCCGGCCGGGAGGGCCGCCGGGGAGCTGTTTTTT	CASSPAGRAAGELFF	TRBV28	TRBJ2-2	.	TRBD2
TGCAGCGTTGACGGCGGAGAAGAGAACTCCTACAATGAGCAGTTCTTC	CSVDGGEENSYNEQFF	TRBV29-1	TRBJ2-1	.	.
TGTGCCAGCAGCGACCTAGCGCTCGGGGCCAACGTCCTGACTTTC	CASSDLALGANVLTF	TRBV27	TRBJ2-6	few	.
TGCAGTGCTAGAGCTCCCAGTGATACGCAGTATTTT	CSARAPSDTQYF	TRBV20-1	TRBJ2-3	few	.
TGTGCCAGCAGCCCATCCGGCCGCCGGTCCGAGCAGTACTTC	CASSPSGRRSEQYF	TRBV28	TRBJ2-7	few	.
TGTGCCACCAGGGGGGAACGGACAGATACGCAGTATTTT	CATRGERTDTQYF	TRBV10-3	TRBJ2-3	few	.
TGTGCCAGCAGTTTGGGCATCACTGAAGCTTTCTTT	CASSLGITEAFF	TRBV12-3/TRBV12-4	TRBJ1-1	.	.
TGTGCCAGCAGATCAATCACCGGGGAGCTGTTTTTT	CASRSITGELFF	TRBV6-6	TRBJ2-2	few	.
TGCGCCAGCAGCCTGGAAGGGCTTCGAAACACCGGGGAGCTGTTTTTT	CASSLEGLRNTGELFF	TRBV5-1	TRBJ2-2	.	.
TGCGCCAGCAGCTTGGGGGCGGGGGCGGATACTGAAGCTTTCTTT	CASSLGAGADTEAFF	TRBV5-1	TRBJ1-1	.	.
TGCGCCAGCAGCAGGGGGGACAGGAAGAACACTGAAGCTTTCTTT	CASSRGDRKNTEAFF	TRBV5-1	TRBJ1-1	.	TRBD1
TGCAGTGCTAGTATTGACACATCTAGCAATCAGCCCCAGCATTTT	CSASIDTSSNQPQHF	TRBV20-1	TRBJ1-5	.	.
TGCAGCGTTGGGGGAAGGGCAGATACGCAGTATTTT	CSVGGRADTQYF	TRBV29-1	TRBJ2-3	many	.